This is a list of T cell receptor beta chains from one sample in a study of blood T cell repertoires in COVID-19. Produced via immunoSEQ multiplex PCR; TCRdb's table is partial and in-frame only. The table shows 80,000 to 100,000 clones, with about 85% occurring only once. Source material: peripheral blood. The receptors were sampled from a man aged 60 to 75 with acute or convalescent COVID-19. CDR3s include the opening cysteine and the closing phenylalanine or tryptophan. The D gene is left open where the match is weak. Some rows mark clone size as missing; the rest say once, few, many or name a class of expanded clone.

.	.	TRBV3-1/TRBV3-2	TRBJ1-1	TGTGCCAGCAGCCAATGGGGGCGGGTCACTGAAGCTTTCTTT	CASSQWGRVTEAFF
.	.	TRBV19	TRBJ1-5	TGTGCCAGCCAGCGACGAGGGAACGATGGGCAGCCCCAGCATTTT	CASQRRGNDGQPQHF
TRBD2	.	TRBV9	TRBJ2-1	TGTGCCAGCAGCGTAGTAGCGGGAGTGAGTAATGAGCAGTTCTTC	CASSVVAGVSNEQFF
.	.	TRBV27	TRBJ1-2	TGTGCCAGCAGCCTAAGTGGGGGCTACAACTATGGCTACACCTTC	CASSLSGGYNYGYTF
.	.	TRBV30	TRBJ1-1	TGTGCCTGGAGTCGAGTGGCTGAAGCTTTCTTT	CAWSRVAEAFF
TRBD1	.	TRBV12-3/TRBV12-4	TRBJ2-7	TGTGCCAGCCGGGACAGGGGTGCCTACGAGCAGTACTTC	CASRDRGAYEQYF
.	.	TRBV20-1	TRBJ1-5	TGCAGTGCTAGTTCCGGACACATTAGCAATCAGCCCCAGCATTTT	CSASSGHISNQPQHF
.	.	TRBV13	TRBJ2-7	TGTGCCAGCAGCCCAGGGACTGGGAAGGTCTACGAGCAGTACTTC	CASSPGTGKVYEQYF
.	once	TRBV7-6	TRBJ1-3	TGTGCCAGCAGTCATGCCCCGGGGGCTGGAAACACCATATATTTT	CASSHAPGAGNTIYF
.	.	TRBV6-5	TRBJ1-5	TGTGCCAGCCGGGACTACAATCAGCCCCAGCATTTT	CASRDYNQPQHF
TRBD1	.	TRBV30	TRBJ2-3	TGTGCCTGGAGTGTACGGGCAGGGGGCTCTCTAGATACGCAGTATTTT	CAWSVRAGGSLDTQYF
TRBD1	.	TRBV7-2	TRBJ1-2	TGTGCCAGCAGCTTAGTATCCAGGGGGCTATTCGGCTACACCTTC	CASSLVSRGLFGYTF
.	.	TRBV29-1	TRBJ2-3	TGCAGCGTCGAGGGTGCCTACAGAGTTTCAGATACGCAGTATTTT	CSVEGAYRVSDTQYF
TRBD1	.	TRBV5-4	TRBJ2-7	TGTGCCAGCAGCTCGGGACAGGCCCTCGAGCAGTACTTC	CASSSGQALEQYF
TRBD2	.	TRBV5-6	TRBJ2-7	TGTGCCAGCAGCTTGGCGGGGACTATTGTCGAGCAGTACTTC	CASSLAGTIVEQYF
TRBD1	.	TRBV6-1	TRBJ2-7	TGTGCCAGCAGTGAAGCTGCGGGACAGGGGATCTACGAGCAGTACTTC	CASSEAAGQGIYEQYF
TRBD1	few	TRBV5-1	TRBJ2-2	TGCGCCAGCAGCCCCGGGACAGGGGTCACCGGGGAGCTGTTTTTT	CASSPGTGVTGELFF
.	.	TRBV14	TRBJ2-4	TGTGCCAGCAGTCGGACAGCTCCCAGCATTCAGTACTTC	CASSRTAPSIQYF
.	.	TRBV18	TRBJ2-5	TGTGCCAGCTCACCTCTGGGCCAACAAGAGACCCAGTACTTC	CASSPLGQQETQYF
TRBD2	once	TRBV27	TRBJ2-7	TGTGCCAGCAGTTTCGGGGGGGTGGGTTACGAGCAGTACTTC	CASSFGGVGYEQYF
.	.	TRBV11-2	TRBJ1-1	TGTGCCAGCAGCTCGGCCAGGGCCGGGACTGAAGCTTTCTTT	CASSSARAGTEAFF
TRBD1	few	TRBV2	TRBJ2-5	TGTGCCAGCAGTGGAAAACTAACGACAGGGGCAGAGACCCAGTACTTC	CASSGKLTTGAETQYF
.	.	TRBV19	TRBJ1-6	TGTGCCAGTAGTCTCTCCTATAATTCACCCCTCCACTTT	CASSLSYNSPLHF
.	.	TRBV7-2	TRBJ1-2	TGTGCCAGCAGCCCCCGTTCGACATTTAACTATGGCTACACCTTC	CASSPRSTFNYGYTF
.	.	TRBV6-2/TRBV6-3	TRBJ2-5	TGTGCCAGCAGTTACTCGACAGCGGGCGCTGCCACTACACAAGAGACCCAGTACTTC	CASSYSTAGAATTQETQYF
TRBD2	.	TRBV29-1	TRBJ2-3	TGCAGCGCGCGGGGGGGCAGCACAGATACGCAGTATTTT	CSARGGSTDTQYF
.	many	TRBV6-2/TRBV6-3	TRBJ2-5	TGTGCCAGCAGTTTCTTCCAAGAGACCCAGTACTTC	CASSFFQETQYF
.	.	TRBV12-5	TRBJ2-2	TGTGCTAGTGGTTTGTGTCTTTGTGCCGGGGAGCTGTTTTTT	CASGLCLCAGELFF
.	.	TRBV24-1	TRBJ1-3	TGTGCCACCAGTGACCCCAGAAGTTCTGGAAACACCATATATTTT	CATSDPRSSGNTIYF
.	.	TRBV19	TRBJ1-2	TGTGCCAGTACTCCAGGGGTACTCCGCTATGGCTACACCTTC	CASTPGVLRYGYTF
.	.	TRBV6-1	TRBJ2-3	TGTGCCAGCAGTGAAGCAGTCAGGGTCGCAGATACGCAGTATTTT	CASSEAVRVADTQYF
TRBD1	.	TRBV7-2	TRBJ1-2	TGTGCCAGCAGCTTAGTGTTTGGGGACAGGGGTGGTGGCTACACCTTC	CASSLVFGDRGGGYTF
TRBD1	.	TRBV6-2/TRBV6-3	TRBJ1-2	TGTGCCAGCAGCGCGCCGGGACAGGGAGATTATGGCTACACCTTC	CASSAPGQGDYGYTF
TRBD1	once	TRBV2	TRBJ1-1	TGTGCCACGACAGGGACGGTAGACACTGAAGCTTTCTTT	CATTGTVDTEAFF
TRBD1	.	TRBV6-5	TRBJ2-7	TGTGCCAGCAGTTACGACGGGACAGGGGTAACCTACGAGCAGTACTTC	CASSYDGTGVTYEQYF
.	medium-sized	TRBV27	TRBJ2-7	TGTGCCAGCAGTCCCACAGGGATATCACCCGAGCAGTACTTC	CASSPTGISPEQYF
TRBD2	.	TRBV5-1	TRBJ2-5	TGCGCCAGCAGCAAGACTAGCGGGAGTCAGACCCAGTACTTC	CASSKTSGSQTQYF
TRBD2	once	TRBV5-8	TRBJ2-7	TGTGCCAGCCACACCGGGACTAGTAAAAGAAAGGGCACCTACGAGCAGTACTTC	CASHTGTSKRKGTYEQYF
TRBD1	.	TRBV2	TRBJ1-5	TGTGCCAGCAATCGGGGACAGGAGGGCGATCAGCCCCAGCATTTT	CASNRGQEGDQPQHF
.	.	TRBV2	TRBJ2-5	TGTGCCAGCTTTGCGGGGTGGGAGACCCAGTACTTC	CASFAGWETQYF
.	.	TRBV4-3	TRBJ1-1	TGCGCCAGCAGCCAAGATACAAGGAACACTGAAGCTTTCTTT	CASSQDTRNTEAFF
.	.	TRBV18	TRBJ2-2	TGTGCCAGCTCGCCGGAGGACACCGGGGAGCTGTTTTTT	CASSPEDTGELFF
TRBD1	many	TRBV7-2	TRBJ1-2	TGTGCCAGCAGCTTAGAAGGATGGACAGGGATGAACTATGGCTACACCTTC	CASSLEGWTGMNYGYTF
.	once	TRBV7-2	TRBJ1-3	TGTGCCAGCAGCTTAGCCCCCCGGACAGCTCGCTCTGGAAACACCATATATTTT	CASSLAPRTARSGNTIYF
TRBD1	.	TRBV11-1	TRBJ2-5	TGTGCCAGCAGCTCCCCGCGTAACAGGGGCAGAGAGACCCAGTACTTC	CASSSPRNRGRETQYF
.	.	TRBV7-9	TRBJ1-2	TGTGCCAGCAGCTTATTACAGAATCTAAACTATGGCTACACCTTC	CASSLLQNLNYGYTF
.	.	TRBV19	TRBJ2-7	TGTGCCAGTAGTACCTCCGGACACTTATACGAGCAGTACTTC	CASSTSGHLYEQYF
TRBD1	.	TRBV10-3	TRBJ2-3	TGTGCCATCAGTGACGCCCGACAGGGCGGTCGTGATACGCAGTATTTT	CAISDARQGGRDTQYF
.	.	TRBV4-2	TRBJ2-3	TGTGCCAGCAGCCAAGTCGGGGGCGGGGACTACACAGATACGCAGTATTTT	CASSQVGGGDYTDTQYF
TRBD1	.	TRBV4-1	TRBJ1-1	TGCGCCAGCAGCCAAGATATGAGACAGGGCCAAAGTGAACCTTTCTTT	CASSQDMRQGQSEPFF
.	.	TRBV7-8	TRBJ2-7	TGTGCCAGCAGCTTAGCCCACGGACGAGGGTACGAGCAGTACTTC	CASSLAHGRGYEQYF